A single sample is the source of the 20 T cell receptor beta chains below, sequenced in a study of T cell repertoires in cytomegalovirus infection. TCRdb recomputed calls from the reads with MiXCR, one row per CDR3 protein. The table lists about 360,000 distinct CDR3 sequences, 15% to 20% of them singletons, with about 10% in the top ten. The sequencing input was PBMCs. The receptors come from a human donor in good health (CMV status not recorded). Some clones in this sample may be carry-over from other donors' samples.

V usage is TRBV7-2 and J usage is TRBJ2-2; D might be TRBD2 (6 bases). This CDR3 contains 15 residues. V was clipped by 5 bases and J by 6 bases, with 16 bases between them. The germline CDR1 and CDR2 sequences are SGHTA and FQGNSA. CDR3 in amino acids: CASSPAGSGAGELFF. CDR3 coding DNA: TGTGCCAGCAGCCCAGCGGGTAGTGGGGCCGGGGAGCTGTTTTTT.

V gene TRBV7-2 combines with J gene TRBJ2-7; 9 bases map to TRBD2. CDR3 length: 16 residues. Unmatched junction bases numbered 9, after V lost 0 bases and J lost 6 bases. The germline V gene encodes CDR1 SGHTA and CDR2 FQGNSA. CDR3 nucleotides: TGTGCCAGCAGCTTAGCGGACGGCGGGAGGGCCCTCGAGCAGTACTTC. Its protein product is CASSLADGGRALEQYF.

J is TRBJ1-6 and V is TRBV19; 8 nucleotides line up with TRBD1. The CDR3 sequence is 16 residues long. Germline CDR1 reads LNHDA; CDR2 reads SQIVND (reference sequence). V lost 5 bases to trimming and J lost 5 bases; unmatched junction nucleotides: 8. CDR3 bases: TGTGCCAGTAGTGGGAGGACAGGGTGGCATAATTCACCCCTCCACTTT. This sequence encodes CASSGRTGWHNSPLHF.

J is TRBJ2-1 and V is TRBV29-1, with D perhaps TRBD2 (5 bases). This CDR3 is 10 amino acids long. Germline V lookup: CDR1 SQVTM, CDR2 ANQGSEA. Deletions cut 4 bases from V and 9 bases from J, with 7 bases between. The CDR3 nucleotides read TGCAGCGTTGTAGAGGGTGAGCAGTTCTTC. Translating it yields CSVVEGEQFF.

V usage is TRBV15 and J usage is TRBJ2-7; D remains ambiguous. The V gene's germline CDR1 is LNHNV and CDR2 YYDKDF (reference sequence). Trimming left V 1 base short and J 6 bases short, with 10 bases between. This CDR3 is built from 13 residues. CDR3 sequence: CATSRGVASEQYF. The CDR3 nucleotides read TGTGCCACCAGCAGAGGAGTAGCATCCGAGCAGTACTTC.

The chain uses TRBV10-3 and TRBJ1-5, with 12 bases fitting TRBD1. With V trimmed by 11 bases and J by 4 bases, 21 bases remained unmatched. The CDR3 covers 19 residues. The germline gives CDR1 ENHRY, CDR2 SYGVKD. CDR3 loop: CADVATGQGAGCLNQPQHF. Here the CDR3 DNA reads TGTGCCGACGTGGCGACGGGACAGGGGGCTGGGTGCCTGAATCAGCCCCAGCATTTT.

The table lists this clonotype with a few counts. The chain employs TRBV3-1 and TRBJ2-1; D unclear. The germline V and J ends were trimmed by 2 bases and 5 bases, with 7 bases remaining between them. CDR3 length: 13 amino acids. The V gene's germline CDR1 is LGHDT and CDR2 YNNKEL (reference sequence). CDR3 region: CASSQPNDNEQFF. CDR3 sequence (DNA): TGTGCCAGCAGCCAACCGAATGACAATGAGCAGTTCTTC.

V and J are TRBV7-2 and TRBJ2-3; 12 bases fit TRBD2. The ends lost 5 bases at V and 6 bases at J; junction bases unmatched: 12. CDR1 is SGHTA and CDR2 is FQGNSA in the germline V gene. The CDR3 has 17 amino acids. CDR3 sequence (DNA): TGTGCCAGCAGCCATGGACTAGCGGGATACCACGCGGATACGCAGTATTTT. Translating it yields CASSHGLAGYHADTQYF.

This clonotype was found many times. The chain joins TRBV4-1 to TRBJ2-7, with D uncertain. Germline loops: CDR1 MGHRA, CDR2 YSYEKL. The CDR3 runs 17 residues. Deletions cut 4 bases from V and 0 bases from J, with 19 bases between. The CDR3, as DNA: TGCGCCAGCAGCCGGGCCTGGGCAGGCTTGAACTCCTACGAGCAGTACTTC. It codes for CASSRAWAGLNSYEQYF.

This clonotype was recorded many times. The V call is TRBV7-2, the J call TRBJ2-5; the D gene is possibly TRBD2 (5 bases). The V end was cut by 2 bases, the J end by 5 bases, with 12 bases between. Germline CDR1 is SGHTA and CDR2 is FQGNSA. The CDR3 length is 14 residues. Here the CDR3 reads CASSLYYGMETQYF. The CDR3 DNA follows: TGTGCCAGCAGCTTATATTACGGGATGGAGACCCAGTACTTC.

This clonotype was seen at least ten times. The chain recombines TRBV7-2 with TRBJ1-5; TRBD1 matches at 8 bases. Germline CDR1 reads SGHTA; CDR2 reads FQGNSA. Losses at the gene ends were 5 bases for V and 2 bases for J; bases not matched to a gene: 8. CDR3 length equals 16 residues. The CDR3 DNA follows: TGTGCCAGCAGCCCCCGGACAGGGCAGGGCAATCAGCCCCAGCATTTT. Protein: CASSPRTGQGNQPQHF.

In this sample, this clonotype turned up many times. The V and J genes are TRBV7-8 and TRBJ1-3; TRBD1 might be the D (5 bases). The CDR3 length is 15 residues. Germline CDR1 is SGHVS and CDR2 is FQNEAQ. Trimming cost V 5 bases and J 4 bases, with 15 bases left between them. CDR3 sequence (DNA): TGTGCCAGCAGCCCATGGGGAGGGGTCGGAAACACCATATATTTT. Translation gives CASSPWGGVGNTIYF. The variable domain in full, completed from reference TRBV7-8 and TRBJ1-3, reads GAGVSQSPRYKVAKRGQDVALRCDPISGHVSLFWYQQALGQGPEFLTYFQNEAQLDKSGLPSDRFFAERPEGSVSTLKIQRTQQEDSAVYLCASSPWGGVGNTIYFGEGSWLTVV.

The V call is TRBV20-1, the J call TRBJ2-5, with D tentatively TRBD2 (5 bases). The germline V gene encodes CDR1 DFQATT and CDR2 SNEGSKA (reference sequence). Trimming cost V 6 bases and J 1 base, with 9 bases left between them. This CDR3 has 12 amino acids. DNA for the CDR3: TGCAGTGCCCTCGGACTCCAAGAGACCCAGTACTTC. This gives the protein CSALGLQETQYF.

This clonotype was counted at least ten times. CDR3 residues: CASSLEWDTEAFF. The CDR3 coding sequence is TGTGCCAGCAGCTTAGAATGGGACACTGAAGCTTTCTTT. This chain uses TRBV7-2 with TRBJ1-1, with D uncertain. The CDR3 sequence is 13 residues long. V lost 1 base to trimming and J lost 3 bases, with 6 bases between them. The germline gives CDR1 SGHTA, CDR2 FQGNSA. The full variable domain, rest sourced from reference TRBV7-2 and TRBJ1-1, is GAGVSQSPSNKVTEKGKDVELRCDPISGHTALYWYRQSLGQGLEFLIYFQGNSAPDKSGLPSDRFSAERTGGSVSTLTIQRTQQEDSAVYLCASSLEWDTEAFFGQGTRLTVV.

This clonotype occurred many times. The gene calls are TRBV7-9 and TRBJ1-1; unclear D gene. Trimming stripped 0 bases from V and 2 bases from J, with 13 bases between. Germline-derived CDR1 and CDR2 are SEHNR and FQNEAQ (reference sequence). CDR3 size: 16 residues. As DNA, the CDR3 is TGTGCCAGCAGCTTAGCGCTCCGGGGTGGAAACACTGAAGCTTTCTTT. Residues: CASSLALRGGNTEAFF.

The chain uses TRBV20-1 and TRBJ1-2, with TRBD1 matching 7 bases. The CDR3 is made up of 13 amino acids. Germline CDR1 reads DFQATT; CDR2 reads SNEGSKA (reference sequence). V trimming: 5 bases; J trimming: 6 bases; junction bases outside the gene matches: 9. The CDR3 coding sequence is TGCAGTGCTCCGAGAGGGGGCGAAGATGGCTACACCTTC. Translated: CSAPRGGEDGYTF.

The rearrangement links TRBV6-5 to TRBJ1-1; D is possibly TRBD1 (5 bases). The CDR3 totals 13 residues. V shed 7 bases and J shed 1 base, with 10 bases lying between them. The germline V gene encodes CDR1 MNHEY and CDR2 SVGAGI. CDR3 coding DNA: TGTGCCAGCAATAGGGGAGGGAACACTGAAGCTTTCTTT. This encodes CASNRGGNTEAFF.

This clonotype was detected a few times. The gene calls are TRBV29-1 and TRBJ1-5; a weak D match, TRBD1 (5 bases). In germline, CDR1 is SQVTM, CDR2 ANQGSEA. CDR3 size: 15 residues. Trimming removed 4 bases at V and 6 bases at J, with 19 bases between. The CDR3 nucleotides are TGCAGCGTTGGCCCAACCAGGGTAGAGGGTCAGCCCCAGCATTTT. Its translation is CSVGPTRVEGQPQHF.

This clonotype occurred a few times. The chain carries TRBV19 and TRBJ1-5; D remains ambiguous. The CDR3 spans 12 residues. V was pared by 1 base and J by 7 bases, with 5 bases between. Germline CDR1 LNHDA, CDR2 SQIVND (reference sequence). This chain's CDR3 is CASSIVPQPQHF. The CDR3 DNA is TGTGCCAGTAGTATAGTGCCCCAGCCCCAGCATTTT.

Ten or more counts support this clonotype. CDR3 protein: CASSFELAGGPYEQYF. The CDR3 nucleotides read TGTGCCAGCAGCTTCGAGCTAGCGGGAGGGCCTTACGAGCAGTACTTC. The chain combines TRBV7-2 with TRBJ2-7; TRBD2 matches 12 bases. Per germline, CDR1 SGHTA and CDR2 FQGNSA. J was trimmed by 4 bases and V by 3 bases; bases with no gene match: 7. This CDR3 is built from 16 residues.